One sample yielded the 12 T cell receptor beta chains listed below, sequenced in a study of radiation and T cells in renal cell carcinoma. Assay used: immunoSEQ multiplex PCR; TCRdb lists only in-frame clones, some missing. The data contain tens of thousands of clones, more than 80% of them singletons. The time point here: blood 2 weeks post-SBRT. Stated treatment: 15 Gy SBRT to primary tumor, nephrectomy 4 weeks later. Sequenced material: blood, taken from a patient whose treatment included radiotherapy and nephrectomy. The receptor source for this set is a woman between 65 and 79 years old with renal cell carcinoma.

A single count supports this clone. The gene calls are TRBV6-5 and TRBJ2-7; 13 bases are shared with TRBD2. CDR3 size: 16 residues. With 1 base clipped from V and 2 bases from J, the junction kept 2 bases outside the gene matches. The germline gives CDR1 MNHEY, CDR2 SVGAGI. The DNA of the CDR3 is TGTGCCAGCAGTTACTATGGGACTAGCGGGACCTACGAGCAGTACTTC. Its protein product is CASSYYGTSGTYEQYF.

This clone is a singleton in its sample. CDR3 in DNA: TGTGCCAGTGGGGGGACAGAGGTCACTGAAGCTTTCTTT. This codes for CASGGTEVTEAFF. The chain is built from TRBV19 and TRBJ1-1, with 7 bases lining up with TRBD1. The CDR3 has 13 residues. Germline V lookup: CDR1 LNHDA, CDR2 SQIVND (reference sequence). V dropped 8 bases and J dropped 4; count of bases not matched to a gene: 7. The full variable domain, rest sourced from reference TRBV19 and TRBJ1-1, is DGGITQSPKYLFRKEGQNVTLSCEQNLNHDAMYWYRQDPGQGLRLIYYSQIVNDFQKGDIAEGYSVSREKKESFPLTVTSAQKNPTAFYLCASGGTEVTEAFFGQGTRLTVV.

The chain has TRBV27 and TRBJ2-7; 7 bases are a match to TRBD1. The CDR3 contains 14 residues. V lost 6 bases, J lost 3 bases, and 8 bases stayed unmatched. Germline lookup yields CDR1 MNHEY and CDR2 SMNVEV (reference sequence). This CDR3 is CASRTGTAYYEQYF. In nucleotides, the CDR3 is TGTGCCAGCAGAACCGGGACAGCTTACTACGAGCAGTACTTC.

This chain connects TRBV27 to TRBJ2-3; 9 positions match TRBD2. This CDR3 region has 17 residues. With 2 bases clipped from V and 5 bases from J, the junction kept 11 bases outside the gene matches. CDR1 and CDR2 from the germline V gene are MNHEY and SMNVEV (reference sequence). The CDR3 bases are TGTGCCAGCAGTTTAAGTCCTGCGGGGGGGCAGGGAGATACGCAGTATTTT. This codes for CASSLSPAGGQGDTQYF.

This chain uses TRBV18 with TRBJ1-3; D is uncertain. V was pared by 0 bases and J by 0 bases, with 9 bases between. Germline lookup yields CDR1 KGHSH and CDR2 LQKENI. This CDR3 contains 16 residues. This chain's CDR3 is CASSPPLGSSGNTIYF. In DNA, the CDR3 is TGTGCCAGCTCACCACCTTTGGGCAGCTCTGGAAACACCATATATTTT.

This chain links TRBV9 with TRBJ2-3, with 10 bases lining up with TRBD1. The trim removed 4 bases at V and 8 bases at J, leaving 10 bases unmatched. The CDR3 consists of 15 residues. The V gene's germline CDR1 is SGDLS and CDR2 YYNGEE. The CDR3 sequence is CASSPGDRGPGTQYF. The CDR3 DNA is TGTGCCAGCAGCCCTGGGGACAGGGGACCAGGTACGCAGTATTTT.

The J gene is TRBJ2-7, the V gene TRBV9, with TRBD2 matching over 12 bases. The J segment lost 5 bases and the V segment lost 4 bases, leaving 7 bases of the junction unmatched. Germline values: CDR1 SGDLS, CDR2 YYNGEE. The CDR3 extends over 15 amino acids. CDR3 nucleotides: TGTGCCAGCAGCCCCCTAGCGGGGGGGGGAGACGAGCAGTACTTC. This codes for CASSPLAGGGDEQYF.

The V call is TRBV27, the J call TRBJ1-1; D remains unclear. The CDR3 has 15 amino acids. Germline CDR1 reads MNHEY; CDR2 reads SMNVEV (reference sequence). V lost 0 bases and J lost 0, with 8 bases in between. CDR3 sequence (DNA): TGTGCCAGCAGTTTATCCCGAAGCTTGAACACTGAAGCTTTCTTT. It yields the protein CASSLSRSLNTEAFF.

The gene calls are TRBV7-8 and TRBJ1-4, with TRBD1 matching 9 bases. CDR3 size: 16 residues. In germline, CDR1 is SGHVS, CDR2 FQNEAQ. V gave up 5 bases and J gave up 4 bases; unmatched junction bases: 8. The CDR3 region is CASSLGQGPRNEKLFF. Written as DNA, the CDR3 is TGTGCCAGCAGCCTGGGACAGGGCCCGCGTAATGAAAAACTGTTTTTT.

This clone has more than one count but fewer than ten. The V and J genes are TRBV27 and TRBJ1-6; weak D call: TRBD1 (6 bases). V lost 0 bases and J lost 9, with 12 bases in between. Germline V gene sequence: CDR1 MNHEY, CDR2 SMNVEV (reference sequence). This CDR3 spans 15 amino acids. Here the CDR3 reads CASSLSRGGSSPLHF. The CDR3 DNA follows: TGTGCCAGCAGTTTATCGAGGGGGGGGAGTTCACCCCTCCACTTT.

V gene TRBV6-5 combines with J gene TRBJ2-7; 10 bases are a match to TRBD1. This CDR3 spans 15 amino acids. Unmatched junction bases numbered 8, after V lost 4 bases and J lost 5 bases. CDR1 MNHEY and CDR2 SVGAGI come from the germline V gene. The CDR3, as DNA: TGTGCCAGCAGTTCTGCCGGGACAGGGGTTCACGAGCAGTACTTC. It encodes CASSSAGTGVHEQYF.

The table lists this clone with a count of one. The rearrangement joins TRBV6-5 to TRBJ1-6; 9 nucleotides align to TRBD1. V trimming: 2 bases; J trimming: 7 bases; junction bases outside the gene matches: 6. Germline V lookup: CDR1 MNHEY, CDR2 SVGAGI. The CDR3 is made up of 16 amino acids. The CDR3 reads CASSYIGGQGNSPLHF. CDR3 sequence (DNA): TGTGCCAGCAGTTACATCGGGGGACAGGGAAATTCACCCCTCCACTTT.